Listed here are 13 T cell receptor beta chains from one sample, sequenced in a study of vaccination and CD4 T cells after COVID-19. The Oncomine TCR Beta short-read assay sequenced DNA from cultured CD4+ T cells. Via MiXCR, TCRdb re-called the PCR reads, giving one row per CDR3 protein. The table lists about 18,000 distinct CDR3 sequences, around two fifths of them singletons. As to treatment: roughly nine-day PBMC culture with coronavirus spike peptide pools or control peptides (ViraFEST assay). Their cognate antigens are unknown. This sample comprised CD4+ T cells from blood, cultured in vitro, obtained after SARS-CoV-2 vaccination. The receptors come from a human donor who had recovered from COVID-19.

The chain employs TRBV12-3 or TRBV12-4 and TRBJ1-1; D is undetermined. Trimming removed 2 bases at V and 8 bases at J, with 6 bases between. The CDR3 spans 11 residues. This CDR3 is CASSLTGEAFF. As DNA, the CDR3 is TGTGCCAGCAGTTTAACGGGAGAAGCTTTCTTT.

The chain is built from TRBV12-3 or TRBV12-4 and TRBJ2-2; 14 bases match TRBD2. This CDR3 region has 16 residues. V was clipped by 5 bases and J by 5 bases; unmatched bases: 4. The CDR3 DNA sequence: TGTGCCAGCAGTCCCCGGACTAGCGGGAGGACCGGGGAGCTGTTTTTT. It codes for CASSPRTSGRTGELFF.

V gene TRBV19 combines with J gene TRBJ1-6; D is unresolved. Germline V lookup: CDR1 LNHDA, CDR2 SQIVND (reference sequence). The length of the CDR3 is 15 residues. The ends were cut back, 6 bases at V and 0 bases at J, with 9 bases in the middle. CDR3 in amino acids: CASSLDGSYNSPLHF. As DNA, the CDR3 is TGTGCCAGTAGCCTGGACGGCTCCTATAATTCACCCCTCCACTTT.

The V call is TRBV11-2, the J call TRBJ1-6; D is unresolved. Trimming left V 1 base short and J 7 bases short, with 5 bases between. The CDR3 length is 13 residues. Germline assignment: CDR1 SGHAT and CDR2 FQNNGV. The CDR3 sequence is CASSLGRNSPLHF. The CDR3 DNA sequence: TGTGCCAGCAGCTTAGGGAGGAATTCACCCCTCCACTTT.

The gene calls are TRBV11-3 and TRBJ1-1; TRBD1 matches 7 bases. J gave up 6 bases and V 5 bases, and 9 bases lay outside the gene matches. The CDR3 is made up of 14 amino acids. Germline CDR1 and CDR2: SGHNT and YENEEA. The CDR3 DNA sequence: TGTGCCAGCAGCCTTTTACCCGGGACAGCTGAAGCTTTCTTT. Protein sequence: CASSLLPGTAEAFF.

The chain couples TRBV28 to TRBJ2-2, with 10 bases aligning to TRBD2. The CDR3 is 18 residues long. Germline values: CDR1 MDHEN, CDR2 SYDVKM. The V and J ends lost 7 bases and 3 bases, in that order; junction bases with no gene match: 14. For the CDR3, the DNA is TGTGCCAGCACCCCCCACCCCCCACTAGCGGGACACACCGGGGAGCTGTTTTTT. This codes for CASTPHPPLAGHTGELFF.

The chain carries TRBV6-1 and TRBJ1-6; weak D call: TRBD1 (5 bases). CDR3 length: 14 amino acids. The germline gives CDR1 MNHNS, CDR2 SASEGT. V lost 6 bases and J lost 6, with 12 bases in between. The CDR3 is CASRRVGVNSPLHF. The CDR3 bases are TGTGCCAGCAGACGAGTAGGGGTTAATTCACCCCTCCACTTT.

This chain links TRBV28 with TRBJ1-1; possible D gene TRBD1, 6 bases. Trimming took 2 bases from V and 1 from J, leaving 11 bases between them. CDR3 length: 15 residues. Germline-derived CDR1 and CDR2 are MDHEN and SYDVKM. The CDR3 loop reads CASSLLLTGNTEAFF. For the CDR3, the DNA is TGTGCCAGCAGTTTACTGCTGACAGGGAACACTGAAGCTTTCTTT.

This clonotype occurred a few times. This chain uses TRBV20-1 with TRBJ1-5, with 10 bases aligning to TRBD1. The CDR3 totals 16 residues. The V gene's germline CDR1 is DFQATT and CDR2 SNEGSKA (reference sequence). J was trimmed by 4 bases and V by 1 base; bases with no gene match: 7. The DNA for the CDR3 is TGCAGTGCTAGAGCACCTGGGACAGGGGATAATCAGCCCCAGCATTTT. Its translation: CSARAPGTGDNQPQHF.

The genes are TRBV7-6 and TRBJ1-4, with TRBD1 identical over 7 bases. CDR1 SGHVS and CDR2 FNYEAQ come from the germline V gene. J gave up 8 bases and V 8 bases, and 17 bases lay outside the gene matches. This CDR3 has 16 residues. The CDR3 loop reads CASAVHPGQAFEKLFF. CDR3 coding DNA: TGTGCCAGCGCAGTGCATCCCGGACAGGCCTTCGAAAAACTGTTTTTT.

Here the CDR3 reads CASRAGGGLETQYF. As DNA, the CDR3 is TGTGCCAGCCGCGCAGGTGGGGGGCTGGAGACCCAGTACTTC. The rearrangement uses TRBV7-9 and TRBJ2-5; D may match TRBD1 or TRBD2 (6 bases each). Germline V gives CDR1 SEHNR, CDR2 FQNEAQ (reference sequence). The ends were cut back, 8 bases at V and 5 bases at J, with 18 bases in the middle. CDR3 length: 14 amino acids.

This clonotype was counted between two and nine times. The chain uses TRBV11-3 and TRBJ1-1, with 7 nucleotides matching TRBD1. The germline V gene encodes CDR1 SGHNT and CDR2 YENEEA. CDR3 length: 15 residues. Losses at the gene ends were 5 bases for V and 5 bases for J; bases not matched to a gene: 11. CDR3 nucleotide sequence: TGTGCCAGCAGCCCGACAGGGCTCGGCCTGACTGAAGCTTTCTTT. Translation: CASSPTGLGLTEAFF.

The DNA for the CDR3 is TGTGCCAGCAGCCCCCGTCAGGGGCTAGCGGGGGGTACCTACAATGAGCAGTTCTTC. Protein product: CASSPRQGLAGGTYNEQFF. This rearrangement joins TRBV7-9 to TRBJ2-1; 11 positions match TRBD2. The CDR3 totals 19 residues. Germline V gene lookup returns CDR1 SEHNR and CDR2 FQNEAQ (reference sequence). After removal of 5 bases from V and 2 bases from J, the junction contained 14 bases not matched to a gene.